The following is a T cell receptor (beta chain) sequence with its context. This clone may be a read error of a much larger clone one base away. This sample stems from a study of kidney transplant recipient with SARS-CoV-2 infection. The CDR3 consists of 17 residues. CDR1 LGHDT and CDR2 YNNKEL come from the germline V gene (reference sequence). Between the trimmed V and J ends, which lost 5 bases and 5 bases, there was a span of 24 bases. A single record per CDR3 protein comes from TCRdb applying MiXCR to the reads. The sample records 200,000 to 300,000 distinct CDR3 sequences, under 35% being singletons.

The clonotype originates from a male patient in his thirties who had COVID-19 and was a kidney transplant recipient. Some T cells may have come from the graft donor. The sequenced sample was a blood sample, obtained at baseline and on roughly day 110 from a kidney transplant recipient. J is TRBJ2-5 and V is TRBV3-1; D gene unclear. The CDR3 region is CASSGLFPISLSETQYF. In DNA, the CDR3 is TGTGCCAGCAGCGGCTTATTTCCCATTTCTCTCTCTGAGACCCAGTACTTC.